This paragraph covers one TCR beta chain sequence. Its specificity is not known. Produced via immunoSEQ multiplex PCR; TCRdb's table is partial and in-frame only. Among 95,000 to 120,000 clones listed, around two thirds were seen once. The data belong to a study of shared clonotypes between healthy human individuals. Study observations and caveats: Memory subsets generally showed smaller estimated richness than naive subsets did. Several donors held about 5% of naive CD4 clonotypes in common.

Per germline, CDR1 MGHRA and CDR2 YSYEKL. With 2 bases clipped from V and 2 bases from J, the junction kept 6 bases outside the gene matches. The CDR3 covers 15 residues. The sample was memory CD8+ T cells sorted from blood. Regarding subset: CD45RO+ cells pooled with CCR7-negative TemRA cells. The source of this sequence is a woman under 40 in good health. This rearrangement joins TRBV4-1 to TRBJ2-7; 7 positions match TRBD2. CDR3: CASSQKSGNPYEQYF. In DNA, the CDR3 is TGCGCCAGCAGCCAAAAAAGCGGGAACCCCTACGAGCAGTACTTC.